These T cell receptor beta chains were read from a single sample in a study of blood T cell repertoires in COVID-19. Sequencing was performed with immunoSEQ multiplex PCR; in TCRdb, only in-frame clones are kept and a portion is missing. The sample yields roughly 290,000 clones, 90% seen once. The sample comprised peripheral blood. The receptors come from a woman aged 30 to 39 with COVID-19, enrolled during active disease. Both conserved end residues are part of each CDR3. Each record gives: D gene, V gene, J gene, clone size, CDR3 DNA, CDR3 protein. D genes are given only for firm matches. Clone sizes are given selectively: once, few, many, or a class where the clone is expanded.

D gene: TRBD1
V gene: TRBV6-6
J gene: TRBJ2-7
clone size: few
CDR3 DNA: TGTGCCAGCAGTGACGGGACAGGGGTAACCTACGAGCAGTACTTC
CDR3 protein: CASSDGTGVTYEQYF

D gene: .
V gene: TRBV30
J gene: TRBJ2-5
clone size: .
CDR3 DNA: TGTGCCTGGAGCCGCGGGAACAGGGGGGGAGAGACCCAGTACTTC
CDR3 protein: CAWSRGNRGGETQYF

D gene: TRBD1
V gene: TRBV2
J gene: TRBJ1-6
clone size: .
CDR3 DNA: TGTGCCGGACAGGGTATGAATTCACCCCTCCACTTT
CDR3 protein: CAGQGMNSPLHF

D gene: TRBD1
V gene: TRBV5-1
J gene: TRBJ2-2
clone size: .
CDR3 DNA: TGCGCCAGCAGCACTGAGACAGGGCTGAACACCGGGGAGCTGTTTTTT
CDR3 protein: CASSTETGLNTGELFF

D gene: TRBD1
V gene: TRBV6-2/TRBV6-3
J gene: TRBJ1-5
clone size: once
CDR3 DNA: TGTGCCAGCAGCTCCCGGGCCGGAGGGGGCTTAGGAGAACAGCCCCAGCATTTT
CDR3 protein: CASSSRAGGGLGEQPQHF

D gene: TRBD1
V gene: TRBV29-1
J gene: TRBJ2-7
clone size: .
CDR3 DNA: TGCAGCGTTCGGGGACAGGGGTACGAGCAGTACTTC
CDR3 protein: CSVRGQGYEQYF

D gene: TRBD2
V gene: TRBV28
J gene: TRBJ2-1
clone size: .
CDR3 DNA: TGTGCCAGCAGTTATAGCGGGGCCAGCTCCTACAATGAGCAGTTCTTC
CDR3 protein: CASSYSGASSYNEQFF

D gene: .
V gene: TRBV6-5
J gene: TRBJ1-1
clone size: .
CDR3 DNA: TGTGCCAGCAGTTACGGGGGAGGGTACACTGAAGCTTTCTTT
CDR3 protein: CASSYGGGYTEAFF

D gene: TRBD1
V gene: TRBV24-1
J gene: TRBJ2-7
clone size: .
CDR3 DNA: TGTGCCACCAGTCACTGGACAGGGAAATCCTACGAGCAGTACTTC
CDR3 protein: CATSHWTGKSYEQYF

D gene: .
V gene: TRBV13
J gene: TRBJ2-3
clone size: .
CDR3 DNA: TGTGCCAGCAGCTGGAGCGTTAGCACAGATACGCAGTATTTT
CDR3 protein: CASSWSVSTDTQYF

D gene: .
V gene: TRBV29-1
J gene: TRBJ2-1
clone size: .
CDR3 DNA: TGCAGCGTTGAATTCGGCAGGGATCCCCACAATGAGCAGTTCTTC
CDR3 protein: CSVEFGRDPHNEQFF